Sequencing of this T cell receptor beta chain was carried out in a study of blood T cells in healthy people across ages. V dropped 4 bases and J dropped 10 bases, with 18 bases sitting between them. The CDR3 totals 14 residues. The V gene's germline CDR1 is SGHRS and CDR2 YFSETQ. A second roughly 6 to 11 cycle PCR used barcoded and J-beta primers. Each CDR3 protein is one row after TCRdb ran MiXCR on the 5' RACE reads. This sample has roughly 2 million distinct CDR3 sequences, with 49% found just once. Worth noting for this clonotype: Antigen unknown.

All donors came from Russia, were Caucasian and healthy, and spanned ages roughly 6 to 95. Study-wide results and caveats: In older individuals, TCR beta diversity per million T cells was lower, falling roughly linearly with age. Donors of long life had a larger count of naive CD4+ cells and greater diversity than aged donors.

Sequencing was done on a sample of blood. The sequence derives from a woman aged 40 to 50 in good health. This rearrangement joins TRBV5-1 to TRBJ2-1; D is perhaps TRBD2 (6 bases). CDR3 amino acids: CASSLIQGGMEQFF. The DNA for the CDR3 is TGCGCCAGCAGCCTGATCCAGGGCGGGATGGAGCAGTTCTTC.